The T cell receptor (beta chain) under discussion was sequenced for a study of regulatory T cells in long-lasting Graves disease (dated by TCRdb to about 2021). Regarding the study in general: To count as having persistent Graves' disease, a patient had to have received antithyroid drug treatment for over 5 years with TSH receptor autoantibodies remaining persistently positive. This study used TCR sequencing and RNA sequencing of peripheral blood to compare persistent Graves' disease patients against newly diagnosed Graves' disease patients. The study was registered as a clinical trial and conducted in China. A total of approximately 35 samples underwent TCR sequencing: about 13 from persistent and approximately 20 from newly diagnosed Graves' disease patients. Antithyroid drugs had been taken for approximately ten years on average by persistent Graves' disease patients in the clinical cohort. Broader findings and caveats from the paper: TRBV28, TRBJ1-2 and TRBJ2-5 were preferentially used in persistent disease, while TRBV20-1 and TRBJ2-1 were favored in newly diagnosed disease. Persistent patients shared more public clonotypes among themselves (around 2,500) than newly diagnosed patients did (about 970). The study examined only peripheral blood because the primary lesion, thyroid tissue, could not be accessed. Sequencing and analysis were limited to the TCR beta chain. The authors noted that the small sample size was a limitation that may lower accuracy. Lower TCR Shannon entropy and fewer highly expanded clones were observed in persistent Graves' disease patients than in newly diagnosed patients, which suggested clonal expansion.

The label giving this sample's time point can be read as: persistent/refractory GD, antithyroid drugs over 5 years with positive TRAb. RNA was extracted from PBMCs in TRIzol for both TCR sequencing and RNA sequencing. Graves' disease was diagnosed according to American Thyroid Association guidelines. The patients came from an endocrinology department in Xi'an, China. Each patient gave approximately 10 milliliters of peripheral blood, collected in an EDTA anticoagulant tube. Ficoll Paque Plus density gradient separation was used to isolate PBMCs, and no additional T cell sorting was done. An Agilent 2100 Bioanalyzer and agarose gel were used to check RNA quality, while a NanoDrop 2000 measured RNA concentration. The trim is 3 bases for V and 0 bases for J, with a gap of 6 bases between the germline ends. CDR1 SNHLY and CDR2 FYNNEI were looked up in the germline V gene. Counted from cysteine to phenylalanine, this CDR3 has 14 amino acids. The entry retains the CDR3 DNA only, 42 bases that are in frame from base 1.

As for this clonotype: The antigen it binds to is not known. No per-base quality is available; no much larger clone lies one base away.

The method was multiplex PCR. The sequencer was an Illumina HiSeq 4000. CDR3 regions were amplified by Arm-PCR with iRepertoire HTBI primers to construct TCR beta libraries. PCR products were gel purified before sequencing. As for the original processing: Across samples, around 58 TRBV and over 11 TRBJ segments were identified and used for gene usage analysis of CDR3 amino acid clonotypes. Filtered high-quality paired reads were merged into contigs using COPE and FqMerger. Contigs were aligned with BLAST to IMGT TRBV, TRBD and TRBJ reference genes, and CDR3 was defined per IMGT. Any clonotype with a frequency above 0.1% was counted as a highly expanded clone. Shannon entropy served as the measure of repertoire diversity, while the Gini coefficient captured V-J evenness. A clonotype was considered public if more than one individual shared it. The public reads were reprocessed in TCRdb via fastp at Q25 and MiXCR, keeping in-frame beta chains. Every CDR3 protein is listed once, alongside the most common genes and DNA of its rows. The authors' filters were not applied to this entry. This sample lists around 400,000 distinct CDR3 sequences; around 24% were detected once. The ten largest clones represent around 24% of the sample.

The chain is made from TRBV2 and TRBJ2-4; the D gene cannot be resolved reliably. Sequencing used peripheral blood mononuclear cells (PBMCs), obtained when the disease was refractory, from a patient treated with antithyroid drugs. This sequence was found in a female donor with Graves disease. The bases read TGTGCCAGCAGTGATCCTCTAGCCAAAAACATTCAGTACTTC. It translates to CASSDPLAKNIQYF.